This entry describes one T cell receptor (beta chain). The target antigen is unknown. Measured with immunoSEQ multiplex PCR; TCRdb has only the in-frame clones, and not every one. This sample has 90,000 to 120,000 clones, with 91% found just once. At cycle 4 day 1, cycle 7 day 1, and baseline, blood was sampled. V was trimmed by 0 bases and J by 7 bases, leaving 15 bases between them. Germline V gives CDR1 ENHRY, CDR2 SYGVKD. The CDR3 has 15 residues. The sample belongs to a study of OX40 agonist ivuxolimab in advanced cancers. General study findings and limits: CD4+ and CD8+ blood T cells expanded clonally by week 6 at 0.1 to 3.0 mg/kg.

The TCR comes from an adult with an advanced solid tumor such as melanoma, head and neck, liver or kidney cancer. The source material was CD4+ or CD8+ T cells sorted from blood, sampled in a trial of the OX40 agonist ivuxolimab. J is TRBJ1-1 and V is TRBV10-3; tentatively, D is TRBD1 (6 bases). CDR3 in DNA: TGTGCCATCAGTGAGTCCGGAGATAGGGGGAGTGAAGCTTTCTTT. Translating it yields CAISESGDRGSEAFF.